A single sample is the source of the 22 T cell receptor beta chains below, sequenced in a study of identical twins. One entry per CDR3 protein results from TCRdb running MiXCR on the 5' RACE reads. The sample yields roughly 690,000 distinct CDR3 sequences, around 5.7% seen once. The sequencing sample was made of naive T cells sorted from blood. The receptors here all came from a man aged 18 to 35 in good health.

This clonotype was observed at least ten times. One end of the junction is discordant with germline, which a read error may explain. The gene calls are TRBV20-1 and TRBJ1-1; D is possibly TRBD1 (5 bases). CDR3 length equals 13 residues. CDR1 DFQATT and CDR2 SNEGSKA come from the germline V gene (reference sequence). The CDR3 bases are TGCAGTGCCAGAGGGGAGGGCCGGACTGAAGCTTTCTTT. It translates to CSARGEGRTEAFF.

The rearrangement uses TRBV13 and TRBJ2-1; 11 nucleotides agree with TRBD2. Germline V gene data show CDR1 as PRHDT and CDR2 as FYEKMQ (reference sequence). CDR3 length equals 18 residues. The J segment lost 1 base and the V segment lost 5 bases, leaving 10 bases of the junction unmatched. The CDR3 coding sequence is TGTGCCAGCAGCACGAAACTAGCGGGAGAACAGTCCTACAATGAGCAGTTCTTC. It encodes CASSTKLAGEQSYNEQFF.

In this sample, this clonotype turned up many times. The rearrangement links TRBV6-2 or TRBV6-3 to TRBJ2-1; D perhaps matches TRBD2 (5 bases). Germline values: CDR1 MNHEY, CDR2 SVGEGT. V was clipped by 0 bases and J by 8 bases, with 11 bases between them. The CDR3 sequence is 14 residues long. CDR3 DNA: TGTGCCAGCAGTTACTCTTTAGCGTCCTATGAGCAGTTCTTC. Translated, it gives CASSYSLASYEQFF.

This clonotype was recorded a few times. This CDR3 is CASSHLGGVSTDTQYF. The CDR3 bases are TGTGCCAGCAGTCACCTGGGCGGGGTCTCCACAGATACGCAGTATTTT. This rearrangement joins TRBV2 to TRBJ2-3; a weak D match, TRBD2 (6 bases). Germline V CDR1 and CDR2: SNHLY, FYNNEI. This CDR3 comprises 16 residues. Deletions cut 5 bases from V and 2 bases from J, with 17 bases between.

This clonotype has just a few counts. The rearrangement uses TRBV3-1 and TRBJ2-2; the D gene is possibly TRBD1 (5 bases). CDR3 length: 17 residues. Trimming cost V 1 base and J 2 bases, with 14 bases left between them. The germline V gene has CDR1 LGHDT and CDR2 YNNKEL (reference sequence). The CDR3 nucleotides read TGTGCCAGCAGCCAAGCCTACAGGCTAACAAACACCGGGGAGCTGTTTTTT. Its protein is CASSQAYRLTNTGELFF.

This clonotype showed up many times. V is TRBV5-6 and J is TRBJ1-1; possible D gene TRBD1, 5 bases. V was shortened by 4 bases and J by 5 bases, with 18 bases between the two germline ends. CDR3 size: 15 residues. From germline, CDR1 is SGHDT and CDR2 YYEEEE. As DNA, the CDR3 is TGTGCCAGCAGCCTCAGATGGAGGGGAGGAACTGAAGCTTTCTTT. This encodes CASSLRWRGGTEAFF.

The chain joins TRBV11-1 to TRBJ2-2, with 8 nucleotides matching TRBD2. V lost 1 base, J lost 2 bases, and 9 bases stayed unmatched. CDR1 is SGHAT and CDR2 is FQDESV in the germline V gene (reference sequence). The CDR3 consists of 18 residues. CDR3 in amino acids: CASSLDRREEFNTGELFF. The CDR3 DNA reads as TGTGCCAGCAGCTTAGACCGGCGGGAGGAGTTCAACACCGGGGAGCTGTTTTTT. The entire variable domain, with the rest obtained from reference TRBV11-1 and TRBJ2-2, is as follows: EAEVAQSPRYKITEKSQAVAFWCDPISGHATLYWYRQILGQGPELLVQFQDESVVDDSQLPKDRFSAERLKGVDSTLKIQPAELGDSAMYLCASSLDRREEFNTGELFFGEGSRLTVL.

This clonotype was counted many times. V and J are TRBV5-1 and TRBJ2-1; 10 bases line up with TRBD2. CDR3 size: 15 residues. The V segment lost 2 bases and the J segment 6 bases; nucleotides outside the gene matches: 5. Germline V lookup: CDR1 SGHRS, CDR2 YFSETQ. CDR3 protein: CASSFLSGRANEQFF. In DNA form, the CDR3 reads TGCGCCAGCAGCTTTTTAAGCGGGAGGGCCAATGAGCAGTTCTTC.

The chain links TRBV6-1 to TRBJ2-1; 14 bases match TRBD2. Unmatched junction bases numbered 5, after V lost 8 bases and J lost 8 bases. From germline, CDR1 is MNHNS and CDR2 SASEGT. This CDR3 has 14 residues. The CDR3 is CASGGTSGSYEQFF. CDR3 nucleotide sequence: TGTGCCAGCGGGGGGACTAGCGGGAGCTATGAGCAGTTCTTC.

The chain couples TRBV3-1 to TRBJ2-3, with D maybe TRBD2 (5 bases). This CDR3 is built from 15 residues. Germline CDR1 and CDR2: LGHDT and YNNKEL (reference sequence). V dropped 2 bases and J dropped 4 bases, with 13 bases sitting between them. This CDR3 reads CASSQTSRAADTQYF. CDR3 sequence (DNA): TGTGCCAGCAGCCAAACTAGTAGGGCTGCAGATACGCAGTATTTT.

This clonotype has ten or more counts. CDR3 protein: CASSLGRTGGTEAFF. For the CDR3, the DNA is TGCGCCAGCAGCTTGGGGCGGACAGGGGGAACTGAAGCTTTCTTT. The chain has TRBV5-1 and TRBJ1-1, with 10 bases identical to TRBD1. The germline V gene has CDR1 SGHRS and CDR2 YFSETQ. This CDR3 contains 15 residues. The ends lost 0 bases at V and 5 bases at J; junction bases unmatched: 4.

The chain joins TRBV4-2 to TRBJ2-3; 7 bases line up with TRBD2. The CDR3 extends over 15 amino acids. V dropped 4 bases and J dropped 6; count of bases not matched to a gene: 10. Germline CDR1 is LGHNA and CDR2 is YNFKEQ. The CDR3 spells CASSPLGEGPDTQYF. The DNA of the CDR3 is TGTGCCAGCAGCCCCTTGGGGGAGGGTCCGGATACGCAGTATTTT.

This clonotype appeared a few times. The chain joins TRBV19 to TRBJ1-2; possibly TRBD1 for D (5 bases). The CDR3 runs to 10 residues. Germline-derived CDR1 and CDR2 are LNHDA and SQIVND (reference sequence). Deletions cut 10 bases from V and 8 bases from J, with 11 bases between. The CDR3 coding sequence is TGTGCCACCGGGGCCCGGGGCTACACCTTC. Its protein product is CATGARGYTF.

This clonotype was found many times. This chain connects TRBV5-6 to TRBJ2-4; D is unresolved. Deletions cut 1 base from V and 0 bases from J, with 5 bases between. This CDR3 is 14 amino acids long. Germline V gene data show CDR1 as SGHDT and CDR2 as YYEEEE. The CDR3 DNA reads TGTGCCAGCAGCTTGCGGCTAGCCAAAAACATTCAGTACTTC. Its translation: CASSLRLAKNIQYF. Drawing the rest from reference TRBV5-6 and TRBJ2-4, the complete variable domain is DAGVTQSPTHLIKTRGQQVTLRCSPKSGHDTVSWYQQALGQGPQFIFQYYEEEERQRGNFPDRFSGHQFPNYSSELNVNALLLGDSALYLCASSLRLAKNIQYFGAGTRLSVL.

There are many counts of this clonotype. This chain joins TRBV5-1 and TRBJ2-1; possible D gene TRBD2, 5 bases. V was pared by 2 bases and J by 5 bases, with 14 bases between. The CDR3 consists of 15 residues. Germline CDR1 reads SGHRS; CDR2 reads YFSETQ. CDR3 sequence: CASSLRVSRDNEQFF. As DNA, the CDR3 is TGCGCCAGCAGCTTAAGGGTCTCGCGGGACAATGAGCAGTTCTTC.

This clonotype was seen at least ten times. The chain recombines TRBV7-3 with TRBJ1-1; TRBD1 might be the D (5 bases). Germline V CDR1 and CDR2: SGHTA, FQGTGA. CDR3 length: 14 amino acids. Trimming took 5 bases from V and 5 from J, leaving 15 bases between them. The DNA for the CDR3 is TGTGCCAGCAGCCAGGGTGGTTTATTGACTGAAGCTTTCTTT. It yields the protein CASSQGGLLTEAFF.

The chain has TRBV7-3 and TRBJ2-3; TRBD2 might be the D (6 bases). CDR3 length: 15 residues. Looked up from germline, CDR1 is SGHTA and CDR2 is FQGTGA. The V and J ends lost 2 bases and 3 bases respectively, with 12 bases between them. CDR3 in amino acids: CASSLQPGSTDTQYF. In DNA form, the CDR3 reads TGTGCCAGCAGCTTACAGCCCGGGAGTACAGATACGCAGTATTTT.

This chain uses TRBV7-2 with TRBJ2-7; tentatively, D is TRBD2 (7 bases). V was shortened by 2 bases and J by 4 bases, with 21 bases between the two germline ends. CDR3 size: 17 residues. CDR1 is SGHTA, CDR2 FQGNSA, per germline. CDR3 in DNA: TGTGCCAGCAGCTTAAGGGGGGGCCCTGGGGGCCTATACGAGCAGTACTTC. Protein: CASSLRGGPGGLYEQYF.

The sample holds many counts of this clonotype. The V and J genes are TRBV5-6 and TRBJ2-4, with 11 nucleotides matching TRBD2. CDR1 and CDR2 from the germline V gene are SGHDT and YYEEEE. The V gene end was trimmed by 0 bases and the J gene end by 0 bases; junction bases not matched to a gene: 14. This CDR3 comprises 21 residues. The DNA for the CDR3 is TGTGCCAGCAGCTTGGGAGGCTATTTAGCGGGAGGGCCCCAAGCCAAAAACATTCAGTACTTC. Amino acid sequence: CASSLGGYLAGGPQAKNIQYF.

This clonotype was found many times. V and J are TRBV20-1 and TRBJ2-1; 11 nucleotides align to TRBD2. Trimming took 3 bases from V and 7 from J; bases not matched to a gene: 11. CDR1 DFQATT and CDR2 SNEGSKA come from the germline V gene (reference sequence). The CDR3 runs 16 residues. The CDR3 nucleotides are TGCAGTGCTAGCCGGCCGTTAGCGGGAGGGCCGAATGAGCAGTTCTTC. This translates into CSASRPLAGGPNEQFF.

This clonotype was seen more than once but under ten times. The V call is TRBV7-3, the J call TRBJ2-3; D gene uncertain. The CDR3 loop spans 14 amino acids. V lost 0 bases and J 5 bases, leaving 9 bases between the germline ends. Germline V gene lookup returns CDR1 SGHTA and CDR2 FQGTGA. This CDR3 is CASSLTRRGDTQYF. The CDR3 bases are TGTGCCAGCAGCTTAACCAGGCGAGGAGATACGCAGTATTTT.

The rearrangement links TRBV6-5 to TRBJ2-3, with D tentatively TRBD1 (6 bases). The CDR3 consists of 14 residues. V lost 2 bases and J lost 3, with 9 bases in between. Looked up from germline, CDR1 is MNHEY and CDR2 is SVGAGI. CDR3 DNA sequence: TGTGCCAGCAGTTACAACAGGGATACAGATACGCAGTATTTT. The encoded protein is CASSYNRDTDTQYF.